Listed below are T cell receptor beta chains from one sample, sequenced in a study of shared clonotypes between healthy human individuals. Some clones are missing from TCRdb's copy, which holds only in-frame ones; the method was immunoSEQ multiplex PCR. The sample holds roughly 700,000 clones; about 74% are singletons and the top ten take about 1.8%. The specimen was memory CD4+ T cells sorted from blood. The receptors come from a woman aged 25 to 45 in good health. Both conserved end residues are part of each CDR3. D genes are given only for firm matches. Not all rows give a size; the values are once, few, many and, for expanded clones, a class.

>.|TRBJ1-4|TRBV7-4|.
TGTGCCAGCGTCGGGGGCCCTAAGGCTAATGAAAAACTGTTTTTT
CASVGGPKANEKLFF
>.|TRBJ2-4|TRBV18|.
TGTGCCAGCTCACCCCCGATCGCCGGCAAAAACATTCAGTACTTC
CASSPPIAGKNIQYF
>.|TRBJ1-1|TRBV28|TRBD1
TGTGCCAGCCCCCCAGGACAGGAAAGGTCTGAAGCTTTCTTT
CASPPGQERSEAFF
>.|TRBJ2-3|TRBV7-9|.
TGTGCCAGCAGCTTAGGGGCGAACCCAGATACGCAGTATTTT
CASSLGANPDTQYF
>.|TRBJ2-2|TRBV7-8|TRBD2
TGTGCCAGCAGCACCAGAAGCGGGGCCGGGGAGCTGTTTTTT
CASSTRSGAGELFF
>.|TRBJ1-1|TRBV7-8|.
TGTGCCAGCAGTTACGGACGGGGGAGGAACACTGAAGCTTTCTTT
CASSYGRGRNTEAFF
>once|TRBJ2-7|TRBV19|TRBD2
TGTGCTAGTAGTATAGATCGGCTAGCGGGAGTCTACGAGCAGTACTTC
CASSIDRLAGVYEQYF
>.|TRBJ2-5|TRBV5-1|TRBD2
TGCGCCAGCAGCTTGGATCTAGCGGGAGAACAGACCCAGTACTTC
CASSLDLAGEQTQYF
>.|TRBJ2-3|TRBV10-3|.
TGTGCCATCAGTGGCCAGAGCACAGATACGCAGTATTTT
CAISGQSTDTQYF
>.|TRBJ1-5|TRBV27|TRBD1
TGTGCCAGCAGACCGGACAGGGGATATAGGGGCAATCAGCCCCAGCATTTT
CASRPDRGYRGNQPQHF
>.|TRBJ1-4|TRBV28|.
TGTGCCAGCAGCATCCGGGGGGGGATGGAAAAACTGTTTTTT
CASSIRGGMEKLFF
>once|TRBJ1-5|TRBV30|TRBD1
TGTGCCTGGAGTGGGACAGGGAGAACTCAGCCCCAGCATTTT
CAWSGTGRTQPQHF
>few|TRBJ2-7|TRBV5-4|.
TGTGCCAGCAGCCCCCGGGACCCGGCCTACGAGCAGTACTTC
CASSPRDPAYEQYF
>many|TRBJ2-2|TRBV7-7|.
TGTGCCAGCAGCCACGGACCCTCGGGGGAGCTGTTTTTT
CASSHGPSGELFF
>once|TRBJ1-1|TRBV5-1|.
TGCGCCAGCAGCTTGGTTGGCAGGGGTGCCACTGAAGCTTTCTTT
CASSLVGRGATEAFF
>.|TRBJ2-7|TRBV11-3|.
TGTGCCAGCAGCGCGACGGGGTCCTACGAGCAGTACTTC
CASSATGSYEQYF
>.|TRBJ2-7|TRBV10-3|TRBD1
TGTGCCATCCGACAGGGAGCATATGGAGAGCAGTACTTC
CAIRQGAYGEQYF
>.|TRBJ2-7|TRBV13|TRBD1
TGTGCCAGCAGCGCCCCCTGGACAGGGGGCCTCGAGCAGTACTTC
CASSAPWTGGLEQYF
>.|TRBJ2-1|TRBV2|.
TGTGCCAGCAGCCCTAGGACTCGTAATGAGCAGTTCTTC
CASSPRTRNEQFF
>.|TRBJ2-7|TRBV6-5|TRBD1
TGTGCCAGCAGTCGACAGGGCATCTACGAGCAGTACTTC
CASSRQGIYEQYF
>.|TRBJ1-4|TRBV9|TRBD1
TGTGCCAGCAGCCTTGGGGACAGGGTTGGTAATGAAAAACTGTTTTTT
CASSLGDRVGNEKLFF
>.|TRBJ2-1|TRBV2|.
TGTGCCAGCAGAGAGGGTAGGCAGCAGTTCTTC
CASREGRQQFF
>.|TRBJ2-5|TRBV2|.
TGTGCCAGCATACGAGCGGGCCAAGAGACCCAGTACTTC
CASIRAGQETQYF
>.|TRBJ2-7|TRBV5-1|TRBD2
TGCGCCAGCAGCCCGACTACTAGCGGAAGTAGGAACGAGCAGTACTTC
CASSPTTSGSRNEQYF
>.|TRBJ1-1|TRBV6-1|.
TGTGCCAGCAGGAGGGACATGAACACTGAAGCTTTCTTT
CASRRDMNTEAFF
>few|TRBJ2-7|TRBV28|.
TGTGCCAGCAGTTTATTAACGGGAAACGAGCAGTACTTC
CASSLLTGNEQYF
>.|TRBJ1-1|TRBV28|.
TGTGCCAGCAGTCCGTGGGGCTCGAACACTGAAGCTTTCTTT
CASSPWGSNTEAFF
>many|TRBJ2-1|TRBV2|.
TGTGCCAGCACTGGCGTCCTCTCCTACAATGAGCAGTTCTTC
CASTGVLSYNEQFF
>.|TRBJ1-5|TRBV28|.
TGTGCCAGCAGTTCCATCCTACAGGGACGCAATCAGCCCCAGCATTTT
CASSSILQGRNQPQHF
>few|TRBJ1-3|TRBV6-1|.
TGTGCCAGCAACCCCGCGGGTGGTGGAAACACCATATATTTT
CASNPAGGGNTIYF
>.|TRBJ2-1|TRBV9|.
TGTGCCAGCAGCGTAGTTCCGGGACCCGGCGCGCGGGAGCAGTTCTTC
CASSVVPGPGAREQFF
>.|TRBJ1-5|TRBV7-2|.
TGTGCCAGCAGCTTAGGCGACGCGGAGCATTTT
CASSLGDAEHF
>.|TRBJ1-1|TRBV6-5|TRBD1
TGTGCCAGCAGTTCCGGGACAGGGGGCTTAAACACTGAAGCTTTCTTT
CASSSGTGGLNTEAFF
>.|TRBJ2-1|TRBV29-1|TRBD2
TGCAGCGTTGATAGCCGGGAGGGTCGTGCCGATGAGCAGTTCTTC
CSVDSREGRADEQFF
>.|TRBJ2-1|TRBV7-7|.
TGTGCCAGCGGACGCTATATCAGCTCCTACAATGAGCAGTTCTTC
CASGRYISSYNEQFF
>.|TRBJ1-1|TRBV6-6|.
TGTGCCAGCAGTTACTCACAGGGGAACACTGAAGCTTTCTTT
CASSYSQGNTEAFF
>.|TRBJ2-7|TRBV7-9|TRBD1
TGTGCCAGCAGCCCCCCGCGCGGACAGGGAATCTACGAGCAGTACTTC
CASSPPRGQGIYEQYF
>many|TRBJ2-1|TRBV7-3|TRBD1
TGTGCCAGCAGCTTGGGACAGGGTAAGAATGAGCAGTTCTTC
CASSLGQGKNEQFF
>.|TRBJ2-5|TRBV19|.
TGTGCCAGTAGTACTCGGTTGGGGGCCGGGGAGACCCAGTACTTC
CASSTRLGAGETQYF
>.|TRBJ2-4|TRBV7-2|.
TGTGCCAGCAGCTTAGAGGACAGACAGGTCGACATTCAGTACTTC
CASSLEDRQVDIQYF
>few|TRBJ1-3|TRBV5-1|.
TGCGCCAGCAGCCCGGGGGGACCCGCTTCTGGAAACACCATATATTTT
CASSPGGPASGNTIYF
>few|TRBJ2-7|TRBV11-2|.
TGTGCCAGCAGCTTAGGGGGAAACTCCTACGAGCAGTACTTC
CASSLGGNSYEQYF
>.|TRBJ1-2|TRBV5-6|.
TGTGCCAGCAGCTCCACAGGGACCTATGGCTACACCTTC
CASSSTGTYGYTF
>.|TRBJ2-7|TRBV19|TRBD2
TGTGCCAGTAGTGGCAGAGGACTAGCCCCACACGAGCAGTACTTC
CASSGRGLAPHEQYF
>.|TRBJ2-7|TRBV7-8|.
TGTGCCAGCAGCCCTGGGCCGGGGTCGCTCGAGCAGTACTTC
CASSPGPGSLEQYF
>few|TRBJ1-2|TRBV29-1|.
TGCAGCGCTCCCGGGCGGGGGAACTATGGCTACACCTTC
CSAPGRGNYGYTF
>.|TRBJ1-1|TRBV28|.
TGTGCCAGCAGACTCGGAGGGGGGATGAACACTGAAGCTTTCTTT
CASRLGGGMNTEAFF
>.|TRBJ2-5|TRBV10-3|.
TGTGCCATCAGTGGTAGTCTGGCGGAGACCCAGTACTTC
CAISGSLAETQYF
>.|TRBJ2-3|TRBV4-2|.
TGTGCCAGCAGCCAAGGGGGCGATTGGGATACGCAGTATTTT
CASSQGGDWDTQYF
>.|TRBJ1-2|TRBV28|.
TGTGCCAGCAGTTTGGGGACGGCGGAATATGGCTACACCTTC
CASSLGTAEYGYTF
>.|TRBJ1-2|TRBV14|.
TGTGCCAGCAGCCAAGTTCCAGGGACCCTTAACTATGGCTACACCTTC
CASSQVPGTLNYGYTF
>few|TRBJ2-3|TRBV6-5|.
TGTGCCAGCACTCACATCTATGGTACGCAGTATTTT
CASTHIYGTQYF
>.|TRBJ2-1|TRBV2|TRBD2
TGTGCCAGCAGGCCTCGGACTAGCGGAAACAATGAGCAGTTCTTC
CASRPRTSGNNEQFF
>once|TRBJ2-5|TRBV7-3|.
TGTGCCAGCAGCTTAACATACCAAGAGACCCAGTACTTC
CASSLTYQETQYF
>.|TRBJ2-7|TRBV28|TRBD2
TGTGCCAGCAGCCGGGGGACTAGCGGCCGGTACGAGCAGTACTTC
CASSRGTSGRYEQYF
>.|TRBJ1-1|TRBV18|.
TGTGCCAGCTCACCAACTTCCCGAGACACTGAAGCTTTCTTT
CASSPTSRDTEAFF
>.|TRBJ2-4|TRBV27|TRBD1
TGTGCCAGCAGTTCGCCAACAGGGGGGAACATTCAGTACTTC
CASSSPTGGNIQYF
>.|TRBJ2-7|TRBV2|TRBD1
TGTGCCAGCAGTGGGGACAGTAATAGTCCGTACTTC
CASSGDSNSPYF
>.|TRBJ1-4|TRBV30|TRBD1
TGTGCCTGGAGCAGAGGGACAGGGGTTTTAAAACTGTTTTTT
CAWSRGTGVLKLFF